Sequencing of this T cell receptor (beta chain) was carried out in a study of regulatory T cells in long-lasting Graves disease (dated by TCRdb to the early 2020s). Regarding the study in general: Persistent Graves' disease meant more than 5 years of antithyroid drug treatment with TSH receptor autoantibodies that stayed positive. Patients with persistent Graves' disease were compared with patients with newly diagnosed Graves' disease using TCR sequencing and RNA sequencing of peripheral blood. The study was registered as a clinical trial and conducted in China. A total of about 33 samples were covered by TCR sequencing, comprising some 13 persistent and around 20 newly diagnosed Graves' disease patients. On average, persistent Graves' disease patients in the clinical cohort had been on antithyroid drugs for approximately ten years.

Library construction relied on multiplex PCR. This sample was sequenced with an Illumina HiSeq 4000. To build TCR beta libraries, CDR3 regions were amplified by Arm-PCR using iRepertoire HTBI primers. Before sequencing, the PCR products underwent gel purification. On the authors' methods: Gene usage analysis of CDR3 amino acid clonotypes relied on the 60 or so TRBV and about 13 TRBJ segments identified across samples. COPE and FqMerger were used to merge the filtered high-quality paired reads into contigs. Contigs were aligned with BLAST to IMGT TRBV, TRBD and TRBJ reference genes, and CDR3 was defined per IMGT. Clonotypes above 0.1% frequency were classified as highly expanded clones. Shannon entropy served as the measure of repertoire diversity, while the Gini coefficient captured V-J evenness. Clonotypes shared by more than one individual were considered public. TCRdb took the public reads, trimmed them with fastp at Q25, ran MiXCR for clone calling and kept in-frame beta chains. A single entry per CDR3 protein holds the most common genes and DNA from its merged rows. TCRdb, not the original authors, processed these V and J calls. Here the sample has 500,000 to 800,000 distinct CDR3 sequences; around 30% occur a single time. The biggest ten clones account for 40% to 50% of the sample.

Overall study results and their limits: Persistent Graves' disease patients showed lower TCR Shannon entropy and fewer highly expanded clones than newly diagnosed patients, suggesting clonal expansion. Sequencing and analysis were limited to the TCR beta chain. Only peripheral blood was studied, because thyroid tissue, the primary lesion, was inaccessible. Persistent disease showed preferential use of TRBV28, TRBJ1-2 and TRBJ2-5, whereas newly diagnosed disease favored TRBV20-1 and TRBJ2-1. As a limitation, the authors acknowledged that the small sample size may reduce accuracy. More public clonotypes were shared among persistent patients (fewer than 3,000) than among newly diagnosed patients (966).

From the cysteine through the phenylalanine, the CDR3 covers 14 amino acids. The only DNA kept is the CDR3, 42 bases in frame from the first base. The germline ends are 9 bases apart after V is trimmed by 3 bases and J by 3 bases. The sample's time point label is to be understood as: persistent/refractory GD, antithyroid drugs over 5 years with positive TRAb. For both TCR sequencing and RNA sequencing, RNA was extracted from PBMCs in TRIzol. The diagnosis of Graves' disease followed American Thyroid Association guidelines. Patients for the study were recruited at an endocrinology department in Xi'an, China. Each patient gave roughly 10 milliliters of peripheral blood, collected in an EDTA anticoagulant tube. Ficoll Paque Plus density gradient separation was used to isolate PBMCs, and no additional T cell sorting was done. An Agilent 2100 Bioanalyzer and agarose gel were used to check RNA quality, and a NanoDrop 2000 was used to measure RNA concentration.

In this sample, this clonotype turned up many times. Its antigen remains undetermined. The record has no base qualities; no much larger clone is one base away. This TCR was sampled from a female donor with Graves disease. Material: peripheral blood mononuclear cells (PBMCs), obtained when the disease was refractory, from a patient treated with antithyroid drugs. The chain couples TRBV12-3 or TRBV12-4 to TRBJ1-5; the D gene assignment is ambiguous. The base sequence is TGTGCCAGCAGTTTGTCAGGAAACAATCAGCCCCAGCATTTT. Its protein product is CASSLSGNNQPQHF.